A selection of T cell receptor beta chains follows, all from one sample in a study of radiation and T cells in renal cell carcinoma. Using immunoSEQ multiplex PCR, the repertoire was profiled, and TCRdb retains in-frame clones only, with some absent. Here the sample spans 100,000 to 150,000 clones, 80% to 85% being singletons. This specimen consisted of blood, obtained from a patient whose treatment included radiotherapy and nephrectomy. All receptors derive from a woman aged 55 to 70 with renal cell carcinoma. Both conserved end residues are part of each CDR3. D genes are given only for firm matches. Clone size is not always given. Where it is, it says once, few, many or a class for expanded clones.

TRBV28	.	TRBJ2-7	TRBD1	TGTGCCAGCAGTTCTCCAGGACAGGGGGCTAGGTACGAGCAGTACTTC	CASSSPGQGARYEQYF
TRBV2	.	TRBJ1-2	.	TGTGCCAGCAGTTCGGGGGCGAGGGGCTATGGCTACACCTTC	CASSSGARGYGYTF
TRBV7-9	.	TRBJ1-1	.	TGTGCCAGCAGCTTAGCGGGGTCGGCCACTGAAGCTTTCTTT	CASSLAGSATEAFF
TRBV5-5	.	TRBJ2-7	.	TGTGCCAGCAGCTTTGGAGGGGGGATCTCCTACGAGCAGTACTTC	CASSFGGGISYEQYF
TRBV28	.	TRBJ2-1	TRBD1	TGTGCCAGCAGGCTTTGGGGACAGGGCATTAGTGAGCAGTTCTTC	CASRLWGQGISEQFF
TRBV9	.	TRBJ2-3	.	TGTGCCAGCAGCGTAGCTGGAACAGGGGGGGTCCTCACAGATACGCAGTATTTT	CASSVAGTGGVLTDTQYF
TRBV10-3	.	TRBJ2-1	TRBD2	TGTGCCATCAGCGCCCGGGGAGCGGGAGATGGGAATGAGCAGTTCTTC	CAISARGAGDGNEQFF
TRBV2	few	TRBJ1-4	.	TGTGCCAGCAGTGAACCCTTGGTTGAAAAACTGTTTTTT	CASSEPLVEKLFF
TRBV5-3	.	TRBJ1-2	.	TGTGCCAGAAGCTGGGGTGGCTACACCTTC	CARSWGGYTF
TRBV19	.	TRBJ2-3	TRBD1	TGTGCCAGTAGCCTGAGGGACAGGTTAGCAGATACGCAGTATTTT	CASSLRDRLADTQYF
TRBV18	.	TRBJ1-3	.	TGTGCCAGCTCACCGAACGCCGGGACGAGCTCTGGAAACACCATATATTTT	CASSPNAGTSSGNTIYF
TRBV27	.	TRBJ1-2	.	TGTGCCAGCAGTTTATTTCGGCTAGGTGGCTACACCTTC	CASSLFRLGGYTF
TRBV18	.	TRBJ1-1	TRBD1	TGTGCCAGCTCACCGCAACTTCAAACAGGGGCTGAGACTGAAGCTTTCTTT	CASSPQLQTGAETEAFF
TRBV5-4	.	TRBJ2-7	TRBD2	TGTGCCAGCAGCTTGGACGGACTAGCAGTATACAGCGAGCAGTACTTC	CASSLDGLAVYSEQYF
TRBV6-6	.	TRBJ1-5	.	TGTGCCAGCACCCCCCGGAGCAGGGAAGAACAGCCCCAGCATTTT	CASTPRSREEQPQHF
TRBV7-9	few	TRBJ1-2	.	TGTGCCAGCAGCCGCGGACAGTCTTATGGCTACACCTTC	CASSRGQSYGYTF
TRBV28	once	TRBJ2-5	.	TGTGCCAGCATCAAAGTGACGGGGGCGTCAGAGACCCAGTACTTC	CASIKVTGASETQYF
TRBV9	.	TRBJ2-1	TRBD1	TGTGCCAGCAGCGTAGACGGGACAGGGGTTTACAATGAGCAGTTCTTC	CASSVDGTGVYNEQFF
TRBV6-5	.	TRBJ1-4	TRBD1	TGTGCCAGCAGTTACTCGTTTGGGGACAGTAATGAAAAACTGTTTTTT	CASSYSFGDSNEKLFF
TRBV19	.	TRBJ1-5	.	TGTGCCAGTAGTATAGAGGGGGGACGCAATCAGCCCCAGCATTTT	CASSIEGGRNQPQHF